The sequence of this T cell receptor (beta chain) was determined in a study of blood T cell repertoires in COVID-19. This CDR3 is built from 15 residues. Germline CDR1 is SGDLS and CDR2 is YYNGEE. Trimming stripped 4 bases from V and 5 bases from J, with 13 bases between. How the authors handled the data: Counts of nucleated cells, estimated from reference gene primer amplification, were obtained. Only in-frame clones appear in the TCRdb table, and some are missing; sequencing was by immunoSEQ multiplex PCR. The DNA gave D and trimming, while V, J and clone size come from that table. Of roughly 200,000 clones detected, roughly 86% appear once; the ten largest clones hold approximately 10%.

Material for sequencing was PBMCs or T cells enriched from blood (not recorded which). This sequence was found in a young man with acute COVID-19. The chain is built from TRBV9 and TRBJ1-6; the D gene is possibly TRBD1 (6 bases). This CDR3 reads CASSPLAGDNSPLHF. The CDR3, as DNA: TGTGCCAGCAGCCCACTCGCAGGGGATAATTCACCCCTCCACTTT.